This record covers a single T cell receptor (beta chain). Only in-frame clones appear in the TCRdb table, and some are missing; sequencing was by immunoSEQ multiplex PCR. The table shows just under 65,000 clones, with around 86% occurring only once. Germline CDR1 is LGHNT and CDR2 is FRNRAP. The CDR3 length is 15 residues. The germline V and J ends were trimmed by 2 bases and 1 base, with 9 bases remaining between them. The data were obtained in a study of blood T cell repertoires in COVID-19. This clonotype was obtained from a man aged 35-49 years with acute or convalescent COVID-19. The sample consisted of peripheral blood. The chain recombines TRBV12-5 with TRBJ1-5, with D maybe TRBD1 (6 bases). CDR3 coding DNA: TGTGCTAGTGGTTTGTCCCAGGGGAGCAATCAGCCCCAGCATTTT. Translation gives CASGLSQGSNQPQHF.